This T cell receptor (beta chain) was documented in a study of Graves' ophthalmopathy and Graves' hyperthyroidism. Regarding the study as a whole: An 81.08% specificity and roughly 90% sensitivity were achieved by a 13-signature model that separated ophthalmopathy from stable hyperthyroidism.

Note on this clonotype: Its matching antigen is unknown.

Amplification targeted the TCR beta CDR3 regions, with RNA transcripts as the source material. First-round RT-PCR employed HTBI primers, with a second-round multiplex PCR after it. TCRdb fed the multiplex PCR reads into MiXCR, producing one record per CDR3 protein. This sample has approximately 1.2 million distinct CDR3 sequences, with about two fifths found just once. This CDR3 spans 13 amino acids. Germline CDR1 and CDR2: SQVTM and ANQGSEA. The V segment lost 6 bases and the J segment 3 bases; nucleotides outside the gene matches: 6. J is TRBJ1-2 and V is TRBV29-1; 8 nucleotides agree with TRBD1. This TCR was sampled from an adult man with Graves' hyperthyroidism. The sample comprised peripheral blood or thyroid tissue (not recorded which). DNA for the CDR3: TGCAGCGTGGAGGGACAGGCACACTATGGCTACACCTTC. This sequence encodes CSVEGQAHYGYTF.